The 16 T cell receptor beta chains listed next were all sequenced from one sample in a study of T-cell memory formation after mild COVID-19. Using its own MiXCR run on the 5' RACE reads, TCRdb lists one record per CDR3 protein. Of around 530,000 distinct CDR3 sequences in the sample, about a fifth were seen once. The sequenced material came from PBMCs or a T cell subset sorted from them (not recorded which). The receptors here all came from an adult woman who had mild COVID-19 (a few samples of this study predate the infection). Cell type and time point are not known.

This clonotype was detected a few times. The chain uses TRBV12-3 or TRBV12-4 and TRBJ2-4, with 7 bases that match TRBD1. The CDR3 is made up of 14 amino acids. The V gene end was trimmed by 10 bases and the J gene end by 5 bases; junction bases not matched to a gene: 11. CDR3 bases: TGTGCCACCAACTCCCGGGACAGACAAAACATTCAGTACTTC. Translating it yields CATNSRDRQNIQYF.

The chain couples TRBV6-1 to TRBJ2-5; possible D gene TRBD2, 6 bases. CDR1 is MNHNS, CDR2 SASEGT, per germline. There are 13 residues in the CDR3. The V gene lost 6 bases and the J gene lost 4 bases, with 12 bases spanning the gap. CDR3 amino acids: CASSWAGTETQYF. Written as DNA, the CDR3 is TGTGCCAGCAGCTGGGCGGGGACAGAGACCCAGTACTTC.

This chain links TRBV5-6 with TRBJ2-7; the match to TRBD2 covers 8 bases. Losses at the gene ends were 0 bases for V and 11 bases for J; bases not matched to a gene: 13. CDR3 length: 15 amino acids. The germline CDR1 and CDR2 sequences are SGHDT and YYEEEE. The CDR3 loop is CASSLGTSGWGGKYF. CDR3 nucleotide sequence: TGTGCCAGCAGCTTGGGTACTAGCGGCTGGGGAGGGAAGTACTTC.

This clonotype has only a few counts. The chain links TRBV10-3 to TRBJ2-1, with D possibly matching TRBD2 (6 bases). V lost 8 bases, J lost 0 bases, and 8 bases lay in between. In germline, CDR1 is ENHRY, CDR2 SYGVKD. CDR3 size: 13 residues. CDR3 DNA sequence: TGTGCCATCGCGGGGAGCTCCTACAATGAGCAGTTCTTC. It yields the protein CAIAGSSYNEQFF.

The chain uses TRBV5-1 and TRBJ1-1; D might be TRBD1 (5 bases). This CDR3 contains 14 residues. Trimming left V 3 bases short and J 0 bases short, with 9 bases between. CDR1 and CDR2 (germline): SGHRS, YFSETQ. CDR3 residues: CASSSWTLNTEAFF. The DNA for the CDR3 is TGCGCCAGCAGCTCTTGGACACTGAACACTGAAGCTTTCTTT. Full variable domain (rest looked up from reference TRBV5-1 and TRBJ1-1): KAGVTQTPRYLIKTRGQQVTLSCSPISGHRSVSWYQQTPGQGLQFLFEYFSETQRNKGNFPGRFSGRQFSNSRSEMNVSTLELGDSALYLCASSSWTLNTEAFFGQGTRLTVV.

This clonotype was seen ten or more times. V gene TRBV9 combines with J gene TRBJ2-7; D possibly corresponds to TRBD2 (6 bases). The V gene's germline CDR1 is SGDLS and CDR2 YYNGEE. Trimming stripped 2 bases from V and 7 bases from J, with 22 bases between. The CDR3 consists of 16 residues. The CDR3 reads CASSVRPGLPWGEQYF. CDR3 sequence (DNA): TGTGCCAGCAGCGTTCGCCCGGGACTCCCTTGGGGAGAGCAGTACTTC.

The chain joins TRBV20-1 to TRBJ2-1; D might be TRBD1 or TRBD2, each matching 5 bases. The CDR3 contains 15 residues. The V gene's germline CDR1 is DFQATT and CDR2 SNEGSKA (reference sequence). V was trimmed by 1 base and J by 3 bases, leaving 13 bases between them. Here the CDR3 DNA reads TGCAGTGCTAGAGTGTGGGGGAACGACTACAATGAGCAGTTCTTC. Its protein is CSARVWGNDYNEQFF.

The V and J genes are TRBV24-1 and TRBJ2-1; TRBD1 might be the D (6 bases). CDR3 length: 15 amino acids. Trimming pared 6 bases from V and 3 bases from J, leaving 14 bases between. The V gene's germline CDR1 is KGHDR and CDR2 SFDVKD. CDR3 sequence (DNA): TGTGCCACCAGTCCCCCAGAGGGGGTCTACAATGAGCAGTTCTTC. Protein product: CATSPPEGVYNEQFF.

This clonotype has just a few counts. The rearrangement uses TRBV12-3 or TRBV12-4 and TRBJ2-1; a possible D gene is TRBD1 (6 bases). The V and J ends lost 7 bases and 6 bases respectively, with 22 bases between them. There are 16 residues in the CDR3. The CDR3 DNA is TGTGCCAGCACTCCCCCGAGCAGGGGTAGGAGCAATGAGCAGTTCTTC. Its protein is CASTPPSRGRSNEQFF.

The gene calls are TRBV7-8 and TRBJ1-2, with a possible D match to TRBD1 (6 bases). The CDR3 totals 17 residues. Trimming took 4 bases from V and 5 from J, leaving 23 bases between them. CDR1 is SGHVS and CDR2 is FQNEAQ in the germline V gene. In nucleotides, the CDR3 is TGTGCCAGCAGCTCTCCCCCAACTCGACAGGCGGGGTATGGCTACACCTTC. This encodes CASSSPPTRQAGYGYTF.

This clonotype has a handful of counts. The rearrangement links TRBV18 to TRBJ2-7, with a weak D call TRBD1 (5 bases). Trimming left V 4 bases short and J 4 bases short, with 11 bases between. The germline V gene encodes CDR1 KGHSH and CDR2 LQKENI. The CDR3 runs to 13 residues. The chain's CDR3 is CASSLWSGYEQYF. The CDR3 nucleotides are TGTGCCAGCTCACTGTGGTCAGGGTACGAGCAGTACTTC.

Remarks on this clonotype: Compared with germline, one end of the junction differs, possibly owing to a read error. V gene TRBV24-1 combines with J gene TRBJ2-1; no clear D gene. CDR1 KGHDR and CDR2 SFDVKD come from the germline V gene. The CDR3 has 9 residues. DNA of the CDR3: TGTGCCACCAGTGGTCGGAGAAGCTTC. It translates to CATSGRRSF.

The chain employs TRBV7-9 and TRBJ2-1; 8 positions agree with TRBD2. Germline CDR1 is SEHNR and CDR2 is FQNEAQ (reference sequence). This CDR3 region has 16 residues. J was trimmed by 0 bases and V by 2 bases; bases with no gene match: 3. CDR3 sequence reads: CASSLLRGASYNEQFF. In DNA, the CDR3 is TGTGCCAGCAGCTTATTGCGGGGGGCCTCCTACAATGAGCAGTTCTTC.

This clonotype was picked up a small number of times. The gene calls are TRBV6-2 or TRBV6-3 and TRBJ2-3; D is unclear. Germline CDR1 MNHEY, CDR2 SVGEGT. Trimming pared 6 bases from V and 2 bases from J, leaving 6 bases between. CDR3 size: 12 residues. The CDR3 nucleotides are TGTGCCAGCAGGAAGTTCACAGATACGCAGTATTTT. It translates to CASRKFTDTQYF.

V gene TRBV6-1 combines with J gene TRBJ2-4; D ambiguous. V lost 9 bases and J lost 5, with 17 bases in between. Germline CDR1 MNHNS, CDR2 SASEGT. This CDR3 is built from 14 residues. CDR3 in amino acids: CASWGTVNENIQYF. The CDR3 DNA is TGTGCCAGTTGGGGAACAGTAAACGAAAACATTCAGTACTTC.

This chain uses TRBV7-2 with TRBJ2-3; 8 bases are a match to TRBD2. The length of the CDR3 is 16 residues. Germline CDR1 reads SGHTA; CDR2 reads FQGNSA. With 5 bases clipped from V and 2 bases from J, the junction kept 9 bases outside the gene matches. CDR3 loop: CASSPSSGFNTDTQYF. CDR3 nucleotide sequence: TGTGCCAGCAGCCCGTCTAGCGGGTTTAACACAGATACGCAGTATTTT.